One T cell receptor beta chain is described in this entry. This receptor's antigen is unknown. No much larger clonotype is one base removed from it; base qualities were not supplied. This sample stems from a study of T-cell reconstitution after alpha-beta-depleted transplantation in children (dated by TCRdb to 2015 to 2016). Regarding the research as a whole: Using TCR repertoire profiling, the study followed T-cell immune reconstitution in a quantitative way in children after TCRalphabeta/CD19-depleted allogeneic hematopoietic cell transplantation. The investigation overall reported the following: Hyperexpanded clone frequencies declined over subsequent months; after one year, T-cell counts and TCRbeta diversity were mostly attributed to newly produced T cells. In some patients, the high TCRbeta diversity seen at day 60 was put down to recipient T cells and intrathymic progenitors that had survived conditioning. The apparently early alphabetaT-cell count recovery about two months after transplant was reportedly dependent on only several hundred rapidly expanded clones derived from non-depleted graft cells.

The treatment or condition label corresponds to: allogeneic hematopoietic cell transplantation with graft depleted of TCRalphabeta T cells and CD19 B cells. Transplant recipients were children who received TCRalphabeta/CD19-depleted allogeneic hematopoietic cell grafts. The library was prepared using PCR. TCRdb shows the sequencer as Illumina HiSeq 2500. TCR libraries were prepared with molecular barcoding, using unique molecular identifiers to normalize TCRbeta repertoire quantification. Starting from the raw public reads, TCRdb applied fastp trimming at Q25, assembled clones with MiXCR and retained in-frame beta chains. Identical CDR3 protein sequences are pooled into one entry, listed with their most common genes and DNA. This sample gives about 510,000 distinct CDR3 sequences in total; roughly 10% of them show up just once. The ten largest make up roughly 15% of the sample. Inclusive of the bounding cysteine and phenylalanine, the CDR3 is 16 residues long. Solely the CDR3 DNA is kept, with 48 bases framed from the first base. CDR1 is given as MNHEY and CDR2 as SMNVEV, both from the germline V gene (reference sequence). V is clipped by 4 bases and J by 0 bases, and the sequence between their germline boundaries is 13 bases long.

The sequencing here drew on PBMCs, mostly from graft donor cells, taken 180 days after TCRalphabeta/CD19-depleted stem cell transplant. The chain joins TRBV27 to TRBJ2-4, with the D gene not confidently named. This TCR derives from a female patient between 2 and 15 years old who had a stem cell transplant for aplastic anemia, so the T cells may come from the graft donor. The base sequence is TGTGCCAGCAGTTCGCTAGGTACCCTAGCCAAAAACATTCAGTACTTC. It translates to CASSSLGTLAKNIQYF.